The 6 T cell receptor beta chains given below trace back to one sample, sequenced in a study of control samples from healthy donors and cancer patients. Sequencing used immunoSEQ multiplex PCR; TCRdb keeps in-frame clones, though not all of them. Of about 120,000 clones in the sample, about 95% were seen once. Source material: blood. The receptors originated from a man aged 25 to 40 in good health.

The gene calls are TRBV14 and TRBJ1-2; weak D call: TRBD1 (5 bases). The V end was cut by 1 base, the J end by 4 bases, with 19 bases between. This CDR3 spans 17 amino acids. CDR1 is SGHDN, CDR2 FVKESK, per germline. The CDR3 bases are TGTGCCAGCAGCCAAGGGACCCGGGACCTTATATTCTATGGCTACACCTTC. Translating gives CASSQGTRDLIFYGYTF.

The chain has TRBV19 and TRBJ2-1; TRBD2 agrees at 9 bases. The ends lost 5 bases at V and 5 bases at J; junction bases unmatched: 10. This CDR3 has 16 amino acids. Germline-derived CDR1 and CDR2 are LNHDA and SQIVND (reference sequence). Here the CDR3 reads CASSPFAGGPNNEQFF. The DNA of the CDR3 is TGTGCCAGTAGTCCCTTCGCGGGGGGGCCGAACAATGAGCAGTTCTTC.

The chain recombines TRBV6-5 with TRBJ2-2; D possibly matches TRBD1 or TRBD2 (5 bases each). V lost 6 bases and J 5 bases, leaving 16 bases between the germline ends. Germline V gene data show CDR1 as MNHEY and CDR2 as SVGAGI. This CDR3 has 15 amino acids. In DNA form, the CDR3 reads TGTGCCAGCAGCCCAACTGGGACGCGAACCGGGGAGCTGTTTTTT. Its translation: CASSPTGTRTGELFF.

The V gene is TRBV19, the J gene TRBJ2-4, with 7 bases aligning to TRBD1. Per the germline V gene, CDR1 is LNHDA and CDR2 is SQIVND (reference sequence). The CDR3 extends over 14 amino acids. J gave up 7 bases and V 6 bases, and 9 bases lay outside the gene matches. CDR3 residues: CASSRQGLENIQYF. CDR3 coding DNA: TGTGCCAGTAGCAGACAGGGCCTCGAGAACATTCAGTACTTC.

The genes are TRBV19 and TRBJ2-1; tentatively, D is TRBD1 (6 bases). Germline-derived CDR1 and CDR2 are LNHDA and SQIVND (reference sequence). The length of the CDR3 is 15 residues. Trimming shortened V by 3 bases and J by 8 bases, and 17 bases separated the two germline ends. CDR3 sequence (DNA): TGTGCCAGTAGTATCCGTCGCCTGTCAGGGGATGAGCAGTTCTTC. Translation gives CASSIRRLSGDEQFF.

CDR3 sequence: CASSLGDRGYGYTF. CDR3 coding DNA: TGTGCCAGCAGCTTGGGGGACAGGGGATATGGCTACACCTTC. This chain uses TRBV5-6 with TRBJ1-2; 10 bases align to TRBD1. Germline V CDR1 and CDR2: SGHDT, YYEEEE. V shed 0 bases, J shed 5 bases, and the junction held 1 base outside the gene matches. This CDR3 spans 14 amino acids.